This is a list of T cell receptor beta chains from one sample in a study of shared clonotypes between healthy human individuals. Data came from immunoSEQ multiplex PCR; TCRdb stores just in-frame clones and leaves some out. Of more than 1,200,000 clones detected, 98% appear once; the ten largest clones hold roughly 0.36%. The specimen was naive CD4+ T cells sorted from blood. The receptors here all came from a young man in good health. Both conserved end residues are part of each CDR3. Each record gives: D gene, V gene, CDR3 protein. The D gene is left open where the match is weak.

>NA|TRBV10-1
CAGQVGNQPQHF
>NA|TRBV6-5
CASKRGSSYGYTF
>NA|TRBV15
CATSRAGSNYGYTF
>TRBD1|TRBV30
CAWSKRQGNEQYF
>TRBD2|TRBV9
CASSVGGRVGYNEQFF
>NA|TRBV5-5
CASSLDPLHKNYGYTF
>TRBD1|TRBV5-6
CASSLGQGAGYNQPQHF
>NA|TRBV7-9
CASSSDPGQLNTGELFF
>NA|TRBV10-2
CASSEASNGELFF
>TRBD1|TRBV19
CASRLTGGSYYEQYF
>NA|TRBV5-1
CASSISRGETQYF
>NA|TRBV10-3
CAISESNQHQPQHF
>NA|TRBV7-6
CASSPRILYEQYF
>TRBD1|TRBV5-1
CASSLGLETGVDRPQHF
>TRBD1|TRBV10-3
CAISGTGANTGELFF
>TRBD1|TRBV7-2
CASSLRTGGFNNEQFF
>NA|TRBV15
CATTPRRRGAVYEQYF
>NA|TRBV9
CASSALGAGSYNEQFF
>NA|TRBV4-3
CASSQEPGPYGYTF
>TRBD2|TRBV28
CASSTSSGRDYNEQFF
>TRBD2|TRBV2
CANKREVLGNEQFF
>TRBD2|TRBV11-2
CASSLLAAGGYEQYF
>TRBD1|TRBV5-1
CASSLALTGEGNTIYF
>NA|TRBV7-6
CASSRGTGWPQHF
>TRBD2|TRBV7-6
CASSLGAGGPQETQYF
>TRBD2|TRBV4-2
CASSRGLAVNTGELFF
>NA|TRBV9
CASSVESNTEAFF
>NA|TRBV7-6
CASSLLHGPYEQYF
>NA|TRBV5-1
CASSLRETGELFF
>NA|TRBV5-1
CASNDAHNTEAFF
>TRBD1|TRBV13
CASSRSPRQGANYGYTF
>NA|TRBV30
CAWKGAYEQYF
>NA|TRBV5-1
CASSLAQGRTEAFF
>NA|TRBV2
CASSFPGPGFYEQYF
>TRBD1|TRBV19
CASRVQGANEKLFF
>NA|TRBV5-4
CASSPEHTGELFF
>NA|TRBV9
CASSIVGSTEAFF
>NA|TRBV28
CASSLISRVNQPQHF
>NA|TRBV6-5
CASSYNRDGYTF
>NA|TRBV20-1
CSPRADTQYF
>TRBD2|TRBV18
CASSQRTGTSGIDFRETQYF
>TRBD1|TRBV29-1
CSALNRDRYGAEQYF
>TRBD1|TRBV9
CASSVDGRGYNEQFF
>NA|TRBV4-1
CASSQDRLDRPQHF